The entry below describes one T cell receptor beta chain. TCRdb's table, derived via immunoSEQ multiplex PCR, lists solely in-frame clones and lacks some. The sample lists about 30,000 clones, approximately 91% occurring once. The trim removed 10 bases at V and 4 bases at J, leaving 11 bases unmatched. Germline V CDR1 and CDR2: ENHRY, SYGVKD. This CDR3 has 14 amino acids. The sample comes from a study of blood T cell repertoires in COVID-19. Study overall: Samples taken during acute and convalescent COVID-19 were collected in the United States, Italy and Spain. T cells, B-cell-depleted T cells, or PBMCs provided the cDNA or gDNA that served as material.

The TCR sequence derives from a man aged 55 to 70 with active or convalescent COVID-19. The specimen sequenced was peripheral blood. The genes are TRBV10-3 and TRBJ1-2, with 8 bases fitting TRBD1. DNA of the CDR3: TGTGCCACCAGGGGCTACACAGGGGGCTATGGCTACACCTTC. Protein sequence: CATRGYTGGYGYTF.